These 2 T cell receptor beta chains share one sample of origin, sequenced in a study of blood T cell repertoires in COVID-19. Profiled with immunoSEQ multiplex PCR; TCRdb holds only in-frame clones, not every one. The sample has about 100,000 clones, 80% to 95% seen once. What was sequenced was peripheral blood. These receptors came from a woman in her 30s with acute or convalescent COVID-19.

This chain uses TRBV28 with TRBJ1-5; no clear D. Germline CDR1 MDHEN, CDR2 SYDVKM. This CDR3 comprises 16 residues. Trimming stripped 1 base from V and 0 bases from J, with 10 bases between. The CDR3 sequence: CASSLSGRFSNQPQHF. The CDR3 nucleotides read TGTGCCAGCAGTTTATCCGGTCGATTTAGCAATCAGCCCCAGCATTTT.

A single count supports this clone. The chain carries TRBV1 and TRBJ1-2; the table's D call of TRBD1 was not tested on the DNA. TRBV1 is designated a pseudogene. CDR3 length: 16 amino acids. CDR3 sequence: CTSSALPGAPNYGYTF. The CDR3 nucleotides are TGCACCAGCAGCGCCCTCCCAGGGGCCCCTAACTATGGCTACACCTTC.